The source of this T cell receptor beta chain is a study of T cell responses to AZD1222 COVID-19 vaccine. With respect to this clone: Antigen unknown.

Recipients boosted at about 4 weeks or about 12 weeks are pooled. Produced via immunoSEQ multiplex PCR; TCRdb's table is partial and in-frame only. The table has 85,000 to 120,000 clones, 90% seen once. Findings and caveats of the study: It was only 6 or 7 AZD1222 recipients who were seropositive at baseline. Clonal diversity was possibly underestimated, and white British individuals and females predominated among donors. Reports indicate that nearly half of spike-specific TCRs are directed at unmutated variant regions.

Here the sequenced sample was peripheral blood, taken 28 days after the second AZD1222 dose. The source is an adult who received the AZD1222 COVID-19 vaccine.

The DNA for the CDR3 is TGTGCCAGCAGCCCCAGTGAGGTTAGCCCTATGATAAACACTGAAGCTTTCTTT. Amino acid sequence: CASSPSEVSPMINTEAFF. The rearrangement links TRBV9 to TRBJ1-1, with no clear D. V dropped 4 bases and J dropped 2 bases, with 24 bases sitting between them. The CDR3 has 18 amino acids. Germline lookup yields CDR1 SGDLS and CDR2 YYNGEE.